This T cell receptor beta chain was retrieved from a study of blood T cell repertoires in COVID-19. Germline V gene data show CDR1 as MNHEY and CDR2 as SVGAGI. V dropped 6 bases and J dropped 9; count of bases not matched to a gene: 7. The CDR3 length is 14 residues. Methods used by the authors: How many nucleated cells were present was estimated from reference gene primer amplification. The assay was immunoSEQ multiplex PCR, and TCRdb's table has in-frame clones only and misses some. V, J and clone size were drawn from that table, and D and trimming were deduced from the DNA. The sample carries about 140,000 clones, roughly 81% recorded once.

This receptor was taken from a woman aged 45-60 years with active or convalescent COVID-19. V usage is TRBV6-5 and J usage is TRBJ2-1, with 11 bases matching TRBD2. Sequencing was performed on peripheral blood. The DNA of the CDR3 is TGTGCCAGCAGATTAGCGGGGGGGCGAACTGAGCAGTTCTTC. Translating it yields CASRLAGGRTEQFF.